The 21 T cell receptor beta chains presented below share a single source sample, sequenced in a study of T-cell reconstitution after alpha-beta-depleted transplantation in children (dated by TCRdb to the mid-2010s). Libraries were prepared through PCR. TCRdb names Illumina HiSeq 2500 as the instrument used. TCR library preparation used molecular barcoding, with unique molecular identifiers applied to normalize quantification of the TCRbeta repertoire. TCRdb handled the public reads itself, with Q25 trimming in fastp and clone calling in MiXCR, and kept productive beta chains. For every CDR3 protein sequence, its rows merge into one entry that carries the most common genes and DNA. Across this sample there are 700,000 or so distinct CDR3 sequences, with around 14% seen only once. Around 0.8% of the sample is taken by the ten largest. Interpreted using the paper, the treatment or condition label stands for: allogeneic hematopoietic cell transplantation with graft depleted of TCRalphabeta T cells and CD19 B cells.

This sample comprised PBMCs, obtained before TCRalphabeta/CD19-depleted stem cell transplant. All receptors come from a girl aged 2 to 10 with congenital amegakaryocytic thrombocytopenia, due to receive a stem cell transplant.

The genes are TRBV28 and TRBJ2-2; D is possibly TRBD1 (5 bases). CDR3 length: 13 amino acids. In germline, CDR1 is MDHEN, CDR2 SYDVKM. V lost 7 bases and J 6 bases, leaving 12 bases between the germline ends. The CDR3 loop is CASTYPGPGELFF. CDR3 DNA sequence: TGTGCCAGCACTTACCCAGGGCCCGGGGAGCTGTTTTTT.

The V and J genes are TRBV7-9 and TRBJ2-1; 8 bases fit TRBD1. Germline V gives CDR1 SEHNR, CDR2 FQNEAQ (reference sequence). Trimming removed 5 bases from V and 1 base from J; junction bases left unmatched: 13. The CDR3 is 18 amino acids. The CDR3 spells CASSIPGQEVWSYNEQFF. The CDR3 DNA sequence: TGTGCCAGCAGCATACCGGGACAGGAGGTATGGTCCTACAATGAGCAGTTCTTC.

The chain couples TRBV6-5 to TRBJ2-7; the D gene could be TRBD1 or TRBD2 (5 bases each). Germline values: CDR1 MNHEY, CDR2 SVGAGI. Trimming cost V 2 bases and J 3 bases, with 23 bases left between them. This CDR3 spans 18 amino acids. CDR3 sequence: CASSYPVVRWGSDYEQYF. The CDR3, as DNA: TGTGCCAGCAGTTACCCAGTGGTCCGTTGGGGGAGCGACTACGAGCAGTACTTC.

Many counts were recorded for this clonotype. The chain couples TRBV6-5 to TRBJ1-5; D is undetermined. This CDR3 has 14 amino acids. Trimming pared 2 bases from V and 0 bases from J, leaving 5 bases between. Per the germline V gene, CDR1 is MNHEY and CDR2 is SVGAGI. CDR3 coding DNA: TGTGCCAGCAGTTACGTTCCTAGCAATCAGCCCCAGCATTTT. Amino acids: CASSYVPSNQPQHF.

This clonotype was seen many times. CDR3: CSARDPTPGNQPQHF. The CDR3 DNA sequence: TGCAGTGCTAGAGATCCCACCCCTGGGAATCAGCCCCAGCATTTT. The rearrangement uses TRBV20-1 and TRBJ1-5; D remains ambiguous. Per germline, CDR1 DFQATT and CDR2 SNEGSKA (reference sequence). The V and J ends lost 0 bases and 4 bases respectively, with 13 bases between them. The CDR3 consists of 15 residues.

The chain carries TRBV4-1 and TRBJ1-5; D is uncertain. The germline V and J ends were trimmed by 6 bases and 9 bases, with 18 bases remaining between them. This CDR3 contains 14 residues. Germline-derived CDR1 and CDR2 are MGHRA and YSYEKL. CDR3 loop: CASSPIVREGPQHF. DNA of the CDR3: TGCGCCAGCAGTCCAATTGTACGGGAGGGGCCCCAGCATTTT.

The chain carries TRBV12-3 or TRBV12-4 and TRBJ1-6, with a weak D call TRBD1 (6 bases). V was clipped by 8 bases and J by 8 bases, with 22 bases between them. The CDR3 totals 16 residues. CDR3 amino acids: CASGRVWGGQDSPLHF. Written as DNA, the CDR3 is TGTGCCAGCGGGAGGGTCTGGGGGGGGCAAGATTCACCCCTCCACTTT.

There are a few counts of this clonotype. The V call is TRBV15, the J call TRBJ2-7, with unresolved D. The CDR3 loop spans 18 amino acids. Germline V CDR1 and CDR2: LNHNV, YYDKDF (reference sequence). V dropped 2 bases and J dropped 2 bases, with 22 bases sitting between them. The CDR3 nucleotides are TGTGCCACCAGCAGAACGATTATAAACCCTCCCATCCCCTACGAGCAGTACTTC. It encodes CATSRTIINPPIPYEQYF.

This clonotype was picked up many times. V and J are TRBV5-1 and TRBJ2-2, with D uncertain. CDR1 and CDR2 from the germline V gene are SGHRS and YFSETQ. The V end was cut by 2 bases, the J end by 3 bases, with 11 bases between. The CDR3 loop spans 15 amino acids. CDR3 sequence (DNA): TGCGCCAGCAGCTTCGGGCACTTGGACACCGGGGAGCTGTTTTTT. Translated, it gives CASSFGHLDTGELFF.

The chain recombines TRBV27 with TRBJ2-7, with D unclear. Germline V gives CDR1 MNHEY, CDR2 SMNVEV (reference sequence). The CDR3 contains 14 residues. Trimming took 3 bases from V and 3 from J, leaving 12 bases between them. CDR3 sequence: CASSFLGSLYEQYF. CDR3 DNA sequence: TGTGCCAGCAGTTTTCTAGGGTCCCTCTACGAGCAGTACTTC.

This clonotype was counted only a few times. The CDR3 spells CASSLASGKGQPQHF. As DNA, the CDR3 is TGTGCCAGCAGCTTAGCGTCCGGTAAGGGACAGCCCCAGCATTTT. The V and J genes are TRBV11-1 and TRBJ1-5; D not certain. There are 15 residues in the CDR3. Germline CDR1 is SGHAT and CDR2 is FQDESV (reference sequence). Trimming removed 0 bases at V and 7 bases at J, with 13 bases between. The entire variable domain, with the rest obtained from reference TRBV11-1 and TRBJ1-5, is as follows: EAEVAQSPRYKITEKSQAVAFWCDPISGHATLYWYRQILGQGPELLVQFQDESVVDDSQLPKDRFSAERLKGVDSTLKIQPAELGDSAMYLCASSLASGKGQPQHFGDGTRLSIL.

This clonotype was observed at least ten times. Here the CDR3 reads CASNLGPGTAYEQYF. DNA for the CDR3: TGTGCCAGCAATTTGGGACCCGGGACAGCCTACGAGCAGTACTTC. The V and J genes are TRBV7-9 and TRBJ2-7; TRBD1 matches at 7 bases. The V segment lost 7 bases and the J segment 2 bases; nucleotides outside the gene matches: 11. Germline V lookup: CDR1 SEHNR, CDR2 FQNEAQ (reference sequence). The CDR3 totals 15 residues.

This clonotype was counted many times. The gene calls are TRBV12-3 or TRBV12-4 and TRBJ1-1; D gene uncertain. The length of the CDR3 is 14 residues. V was clipped by 1 base and J by 11 bases, with 17 bases between them. Written as DNA, the CDR3 is TGTGCCAGCAGTTTAGGTTCCATATTCAGCGGGGCTTTCTTT. This sequence encodes CASSLGSIFSGAFF.

This clonotype was counted many times. This chain connects TRBV20-1 to TRBJ2-3; the match to TRBD1 covers 7 bases. The CDR3 spans 13 residues. Germline CDR1 DFQATT, CDR2 SNEGSKA (reference sequence). Unmatched junction bases numbered 7, after V lost 8 bases and J lost 2 bases. The CDR3 is CSPPGQHTDTQYF. CDR3 nucleotides: TGCAGTCCCCCGGGACAGCACACAGATACGCAGTATTTT.

This clonotype was seen a few times. This rearrangement joins TRBV19 to TRBJ2-6, with D unclear. The germline CDR1 and CDR2 sequences are LNHDA and SQIVND (reference sequence). The V gene lost 10 bases and the J gene lost 0 bases, with 25 bases spanning the gap. The CDR3 has 19 residues. As DNA, the CDR3 is TGTGCCACTAAAGCTTACTTCGGGTTACTTAGCTCTGGGGCCAACGTCCTGACTTTC. Its protein is CATKAYFGLLSSGANVLTF.

This clonotype was found many times. J is TRBJ2-1 and V is TRBV29-1; 7 bases fit TRBD2. This CDR3 region has 11 residues. Germline CDR1 SQVTM, CDR2 ANQGSEA. The CDR3 DNA reads as TGCAGTGCGATAGCGGGCAATGAGCAGTTCTTC. Protein product: CSAIAGNEQFF.

This clonotype was detected many times. The gene calls are TRBV7-3 and TRBJ2-1, with D maybe TRBD2 (5 bases). The CDR3 has 15 amino acids. CDR1 and CDR2 from the germline V gene are SGHTA and FQGTGA. V was pared by 2 bases and J by 3 bases, with 11 bases between. The CDR3 is CASSLFAGGYNEQFF. CDR3 DNA: TGTGCCAGCAGCTTATTCGCGGGCGGCTACAATGAGCAGTTCTTC. Looking up the rest from reference TRBV7-3 and TRBJ2-1 gives the full variable domain: GAGVSQTPSNKVTEKGKYVELRCDPISGHTALYWYRQSLGQGPEFLIYFQGTGAADDSGLPNDRFFAVRPEGSVSTLKIQRTERGDSAVYLCASSLFAGGYNEQFFGPGTRLTVL.

This clonotype was seen ten or more times. The gene calls are TRBV10-3 and TRBJ2-7, with D perhaps TRBD1 (5 bases). Germline loops: CDR1 ENHRY, CDR2 SYGVKD. This CDR3 comprises 12 residues. V shed 10 bases and J shed 0 bases, with 10 bases lying between them. The CDR3 DNA sequence: TGTGCCACAGGGCCGGGCTCCTACGAGCAGTACTTC. It specifies CATGPGSYEQYF.

This clonotype was observed many times. This rearrangement joins TRBV29-1 to TRBJ2-2, with D possibly being TRBD2 (5 bases). In germline, CDR1 is SQVTM, CDR2 ANQGSEA. CDR3 length equals 13 residues. V lost 2 bases and J 3 bases, leaving 7 bases between the germline ends. CDR3 sequence reads: CSVEKLDTGELFF. CDR3 nucleotides: TGCAGCGTTGAAAAACTAGACACCGGGGAGCTGTTTTTT.

In its sample, this clonotype was seen a few times. The chain combines TRBV2 with TRBJ2-1, with a weak D call TRBD2 (7 bases). Germline assignment: CDR1 SNHLY and CDR2 FYNNEI. This CDR3 has 16 amino acids. V was trimmed by 1 base and J by 8 bases, leaving 18 bases between them. In DNA form, the CDR3 reads TGTGCCAGCAGTGAAGGGGGGGCGGGAGCCGTCGATGAGCAGTTCTTC. Protein: CASSEGGAGAVDEQFF.

This clonotype was found many times. This chain joins TRBV5-8 and TRBJ2-3; 7 positions agree with TRBD2. The germline CDR1 and CDR2 sequences are SGHTS and YDEGEE. The CDR3 is 14 amino acids. J lost 4 bases, V lost 4 bases, and 6 bases had no gene match. DNA of the CDR3: TGTGCCAGCAGCCGCAGCGGGACCGCAGATACGCAGTATTTT. This translates into CASSRSGTADTQYF.